This entry lists 22 T cell receptor beta chains sequenced from one sample in a study of Graves' ophthalmopathy and Graves' hyperthyroidism. Using RNA transcripts, the TCR beta CDR3 regions were amplified. After a first-round RT-PCR with HTBI primers, a second-round multiplex PCR was run. TCRdb re-called the multiplex PCR reads through MiXCR, storing one row per CDR3 protein. Counted here are about 210,000 distinct CDR3 sequences, over 25% occurring once; the ten biggest clones make up 9.1%. Specimen: peripheral blood. The source of these receptors is a man aged 50-59 years with Graves' ophthalmopathy.

This clonotype was seen repeatedly, ten times or more. V and J are TRBV7-2 and TRBJ2-2; 8 positions match TRBD1. The CDR3 sequence is 13 residues long. Germline V gene lookup returns CDR1 SGHTA and CDR2 FQGNSA. The junction had 3 bases not matched to a gene; V was cut back by 7 bases and J by 5 bases. The CDR3 reads CASTTGGTGELFF. DNA for the CDR3: TGTGCCAGCACCACAGGGGGAACCGGGGAGCTGTTTTTT. Full variable domain (remainder filled in from reference TRBV7-2 and TRBJ2-2): GAGVSQSPSNKVTEKGKDVELRCDPISGHTALYWYRQSLGQGLEFLIYFQGNSAPDKSGLPSDRFSAERTGGSVSTLTIQRTQQEDSAVYLCASTTGGTGELFFGEGSRLTVL.

CDR3 nucleotide sequence: TGCAGTGCTCCTAGCGGAGGTCAAGAGACCCAGTACTTC. Translated: CSAPSGGQETQYF. The gene calls are TRBV20-1 and TRBJ2-5; 7 nucleotides line up with TRBD2. Germline trimming cut 5 bases from V and 2 bases from J; bases unmatched to any gene: 5. From germline, CDR1 is DFQATT and CDR2 SNEGSKA (reference sequence). The CDR3 sequence is 13 residues long.

This clonotype has at least ten counts. This chain links TRBV24-1 with TRBJ2-2, with 7 bases identical to TRBD2. CDR3 length: 14 residues. Looked up from germline, CDR1 is KGHDR and CDR2 is SFDVKD. V trimming: 6 bases; J trimming: 4 bases; junction bases outside the gene matches: 4. CDR3 sequence reads: CATSPGRITGELFF. Written as DNA, the CDR3 is TGTGCCACCAGTCCCGGGAGGATCACCGGGGAGCTGTTTTTT.

The chain uses TRBV27 and TRBJ2-4; TRBD2 might be the D (5 bases). Germline V CDR1 and CDR2: MNHEY, SMNVEV (reference sequence). The CDR3 is 13 amino acids. Trimming left V 3 bases short and J 5 bases short, with 8 bases between. This chain's CDR3 is CASSFSSQNIQYF. Written as DNA, the CDR3 is TGTGCCAGCAGTTTTTCTAGCCAAAACATTCAGTACTTC.

This clonotype was observed at least ten times. V is TRBV6-1 and J is TRBJ2-2; D unclear. V lost 6 bases and J 1 base, leaving 6 bases between the germline ends. The V gene's germline CDR1 is MNHNS and CDR2 SASEGT. The CDR3 length is 13 residues. The CDR3 nucleotides read TGTGCCAGCAGGAACGAGAACACCGGGGAGCTGTTTTTT. It specifies CASRNENTGELFF.

The chain joins TRBV6-4 to TRBJ2-2; D not resolved. The CDR3 is 11 residues long. V dropped 4 bases and J dropped 7 bases, with 4 bases sitting between them. Germline V lookup: CDR1 MRHNA, CDR2 SNTAGT. The CDR3 region is CASSGVGELFF. The CDR3 DNA reads as TGTGCCAGCAGTGGCGTCGGGGAGCTGTTTTTT.

This clonotype was observed at least ten times. The rearrangement links TRBV6-6 to TRBJ1-6; D remains ambiguous. The germline V and J ends were trimmed by 1 base and 8 bases, with 3 bases remaining between them. Germline CDR1 and CDR2: MNHNY and SVGAGI (reference sequence). The CDR3 has 12 amino acids. The CDR3 DNA reads TGTGCCAGCAGTTACTTGGATTCACCCCTCCACTTT. Its translation is CASSYLDSPLHF.

This clonotype is a singleton in its sample. The CDR3 loop reads CASSEGSRPGYTETQYF. DNA for the CDR3: TGTGCCAGCAGTGAAGGGTCGAGGCCGGGATACACAGAGACCCAGTACTTC. The chain recombines TRBV2 with TRBJ2-5, with D maybe TRBD2 (5 bases). V was cut by 1 base and J by 4 bases, with 19 bases left in between. This CDR3 has 17 residues. From germline, CDR1 is SNHLY and CDR2 FYNNEI.

The sample holds a few counts of this clonotype. This chain joins TRBV28 and TRBJ1-1; D unclear. The CDR3 consists of 14 residues. Germline V gives CDR1 MDHEN, CDR2 SYDVKM. Deletions cut 6 bases from V and 4 bases from J, with 15 bases between. CDR3 sequence reads: CASRPTPEFTEAFF. The DNA of the CDR3 is TGTGCCAGCAGGCCGACACCTGAGTTCACTGAAGCTTTCTTT.

Notes on this clonotype: Germline is not matched at one junction end, which may reflect a read error. The chain is built from TRBV7-3 and TRBJ2-7, with 7 bases aligning to TRBD2. The germline CDR1 and CDR2 sequences are SGHTA and FQGTGA. This CDR3 region has 14 residues. The CDR3 is CASSLTGRNGEQYF. CDR3 sequence (DNA): TGTGCCAGCAGCCTAACCGGGAGGAACGGAGAGCAGTACTTC.

In this sample, this clonotype turned up many times. The rearrangement links TRBV11-2 to TRBJ2-4; 13 nucleotides match TRBD2. CDR1 SGHAT and CDR2 FQNNGV come from the germline V gene. This CDR3 contains 16 residues. The trim removed 5 bases at V and 6 bases at J, leaving 7 bases unmatched. The CDR3 region has the DNA TGTGCCAGCAGCCTACTAGCGGGAGGGCCAATAAACATTCAGTACTTC. Translated, it gives CASSLLAGGPINIQYF.

V gene TRBV12-3 or TRBV12-4 combines with J gene TRBJ1-6; 9 bases match TRBD1. Trimming cost V 2 bases and J 6 bases; bases outside gene matches: 2. This CDR3 spans 15 amino acids. The CDR3 coding sequence is TGTGCCAGCAGTTTAAAGGGACAGGGTAATTCACCCCTCCACTTT. It specifies CASSLKGQGNSPLHF.

J is TRBJ1-2 and V is TRBV25-1; unclear D gene. Trimming cost V 4 bases and J 5 bases, with 8 bases left between them. CDR1 is MGHDK and CDR2 is SYGVNS in the germline V gene. CDR3 length: 12 amino acids. The CDR3 DNA is TGTGCCAGCAGTGGATCGGGGTATGGCTACACCTTC. This translates into CASSGSGYGYTF.

The table lists this clonotype with many counts. This rearrangement joins TRBV7-8 to TRBJ2-5; D ambiguous. CDR3 length: 13 residues. V lost 7 bases and J 0 bases, leaving 9 bases between the germline ends. The germline gives CDR1 SGHVS, CDR2 FQNEAQ. The CDR3 sequence is CASTPANQETQYF. Here the CDR3 DNA reads TGTGCCAGCACCCCGGCTAACCAAGAGACCCAGTACTTC.

This clonotype was seen repeatedly, ten times or more. The genes are TRBV29-1 and TRBJ1-1, with TRBD1 matching 12 bases. V trimming: 6 bases; J trimming: 1 base; junction bases outside the gene matches: 9. The CDR3 consists of 16 residues. CDR1 is SQVTM, CDR2 ANQGSEA, per germline. CDR3 protein: CSVTGTGGSGNTEAFF. The CDR3 DNA reads TGCAGCGTGACCGGGACAGGGGGCTCGGGGAACACTGAAGCTTTCTTT.

The gene calls are TRBV24-1 and TRBJ2-5, with a weak D call TRBD2 (6 bases). CDR3 length: 15 residues. V was pared by 4 bases and J by 2 bases, with 13 bases between. Germline CDR1 and CDR2: KGHDR and SFDVKD. The CDR3 coding sequence is TGTGCCACCAGTGACTATGGGACTTCTCAAGAGACCCAGTACTTC. It encodes CATSDYGTSQETQYF.

This clonotype was seen ten or more times. This chain links TRBV29-1 with TRBJ2-3, with 8 nucleotides matching TRBD2. This CDR3 contains 14 residues. V lost 6 bases and J lost 4; bases outside the gene matches: 9. Germline CDR1 and CDR2: SQVTM and ANQGSEA. The CDR3 DNA sequence: TGCAGCGTAGTAAGCGGGAGAGGCTCAGATACGCAGTATTTT. It encodes CSVVSGRGSDTQYF.

This clonotype was recorded many times. The rearrangement links TRBV29-1 to TRBJ2-2; D gene uncertain. CDR3 length: 13 residues. Germline lookup yields CDR1 SQVTM and CDR2 ANQGSEA. Trimming removed 3 bases from V and 0 bases from J, with 5 bases in between. CDR3 amino acids: CSVDTPNTGELFF. The CDR3 nucleotides are TGCAGCGTTGACACACCGAACACCGGGGAGCTGTTTTTT.

This clonotype was observed many times. The CDR3 DNA follows: TGTGCCAGCAGCTTAACCGGGGTGAACACCGGGGAGCTGTTTTTT. Amino acid sequence: CASSLTGVNTGELFF. The chain links TRBV7-3 to TRBJ2-2, with D perhaps TRBD2 (5 bases). Germline V gene sequence: CDR1 SGHTA, CDR2 FQGTGA. The CDR3 spans 15 residues. V lost 0 bases and J 1 base, leaving 6 bases between the germline ends. Variable domain in full (rest from reference TRBV7-3 and TRBJ2-2): GAGVSQTPSNKVTEKGKYVELRCDPISGHTALYWYRQSLGQGPEFLIYFQGTGAADDSGLPNDRFFAVRPEGSVSTLKIQRTERGDSAVYLCASSLTGVNTGELFFGEGSRLTVL.

This clonotype has ten or more counts. This chain connects TRBV6-5 to TRBJ2-7; TRBD2 aligns across 12 bases. Germline trimming cut 2 bases from V and 3 bases from J; bases unmatched to any gene: 5. This CDR3 contains 16 residues. CDR1 MNHEY and CDR2 SVGAGI come from the germline V gene. In DNA, the CDR3 is TGTGCCAGCAGTTACCTTGGACTAGCGGGATTCTACGAGCAGTACTTC. This encodes CASSYLGLAGFYEQYF.

This clonotype came up many times. The V call is TRBV29-1, the J call TRBJ2-2, with D perhaps given as TRBD1 or TRBD2 (5 bases each). Germline lookup yields CDR1 SQVTM and CDR2 ANQGSEA. Deletions cut 4 bases from V and 7 bases from J, with 13 bases between. The CDR3 loop spans 13 amino acids. In DNA, the CDR3 is TGCAGCGTTGTCCAGGGACGGAGCGGGGAGCTGTTTTTT. Its protein product is CSVVQGRSGELFF.

Concerning this clonotype: One end of the junction fails to match germline, which may point to a read error. The chain employs TRBV27 and TRBJ2-7; 9 nucleotides align to TRBD2. The CDR3 extends over 13 amino acids. Germline values: CDR1 MNHEY, CDR2 SMNVEV (reference sequence). DNA of the CDR3: TGCGCCAGCAGCTTAGCGGGAGATCGAGAGCAGTACTTC. It translates to CASSLAGDREQYF.